This T cell receptor (beta chain) was captured by sequencing in a study of spatial heterogeneity in lung cancer. Study in general: Compared with alpha-chain sequences, beta-chain sequences were consistently detected in greater numbers. Study-wide points: Blood contained ubiquitous expanded tumor TCRs more at resection than at follow-up.

V gave up 6 bases and J gave up 8 bases; unmatched junction bases: 7. Germline CDR1 and CDR2: LNHDA and SQIVND (reference sequence). This CDR3 contains 13 residues. TCR cDNA molecules each carried a unique molecular identifier. From the 5' RACE reads, TCRdb called clonotypes with MiXCR, one entry per CDR3 protein. The data show roughly 48,000 distinct CDR3 sequences, roughly 5.7% seen once. This clonotype was counted many times. Its antigen is unknown. The time point here: sample taken at primary tumor resection. Whole RNA from tumor, nontumor lung or frozen PBMC was sequenced unsorted. The donors comprised approximately 75 untreated early-stage non-small cell lung cancer patients.

This TCR came from a male donor with early-stage non-small cell lung cancer. Specimen: PBMCs, collected at surgery. The chain uses TRBV19 and TRBJ2-1; 7 nucleotides line up with TRBD2. The CDR3 DNA sequence: TGTGCCAGTAGCACCGGGACTACGTATGAGCAGTTCTTC. This gives the protein CASSTGTTYEQFF.